Detailed here is one TCR beta chain. Germline CDR1 is SGHDN and CDR2 is FVKESK. V shed 2 bases and J 3 bases; nucleotides not matched to a gene: 8. The CDR3 runs 16 residues. The sample comes from a study of technical replicates of blood from a few donors. The repertoire was sequenced with immunoSEQ multiplex PCR; TCRdb's copy has only in-frame clones and lacks some. The profile shows around 80,000 clones, 93% of them singletons. The origin of this receptor is a human donor in good health. The specimen sequenced was T cells isolated from PBMCs. J is TRBJ2-3 and V is TRBV14, with TRBD2 matching 7 bases. CDR3 nucleotide sequence: TGTGCCAGCAGCCAATTTTATCCGGGAGGTACAGATACGCAGTATTTT. Its translation: CASSQFYPGGTDTQYF.